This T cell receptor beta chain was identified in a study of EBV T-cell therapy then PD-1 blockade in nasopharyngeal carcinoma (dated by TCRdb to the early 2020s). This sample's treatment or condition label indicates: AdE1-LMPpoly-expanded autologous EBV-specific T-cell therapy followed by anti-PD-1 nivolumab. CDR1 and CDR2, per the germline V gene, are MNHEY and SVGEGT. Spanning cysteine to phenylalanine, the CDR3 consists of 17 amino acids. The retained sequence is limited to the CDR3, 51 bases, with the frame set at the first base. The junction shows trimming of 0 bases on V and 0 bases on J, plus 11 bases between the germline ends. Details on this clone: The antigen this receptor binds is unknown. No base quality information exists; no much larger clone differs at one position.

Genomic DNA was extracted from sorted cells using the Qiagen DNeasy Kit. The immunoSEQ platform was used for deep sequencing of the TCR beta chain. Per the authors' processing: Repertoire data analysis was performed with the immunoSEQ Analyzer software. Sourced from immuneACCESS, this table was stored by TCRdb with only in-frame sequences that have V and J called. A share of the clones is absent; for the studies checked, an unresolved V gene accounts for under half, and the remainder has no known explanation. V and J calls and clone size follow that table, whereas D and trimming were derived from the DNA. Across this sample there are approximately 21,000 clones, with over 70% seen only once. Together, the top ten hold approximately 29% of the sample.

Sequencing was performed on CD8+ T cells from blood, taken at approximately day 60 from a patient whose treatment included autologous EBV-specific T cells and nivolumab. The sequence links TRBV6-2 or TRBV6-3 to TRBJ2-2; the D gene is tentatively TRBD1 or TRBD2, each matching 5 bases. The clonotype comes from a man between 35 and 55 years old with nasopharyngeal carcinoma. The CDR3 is CASSYSRGATNTGELFF. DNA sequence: TGTGCCAGCAGTTACTCGAGAGGGGCGACGAACACCGGGGAGCTGTTTTTT.